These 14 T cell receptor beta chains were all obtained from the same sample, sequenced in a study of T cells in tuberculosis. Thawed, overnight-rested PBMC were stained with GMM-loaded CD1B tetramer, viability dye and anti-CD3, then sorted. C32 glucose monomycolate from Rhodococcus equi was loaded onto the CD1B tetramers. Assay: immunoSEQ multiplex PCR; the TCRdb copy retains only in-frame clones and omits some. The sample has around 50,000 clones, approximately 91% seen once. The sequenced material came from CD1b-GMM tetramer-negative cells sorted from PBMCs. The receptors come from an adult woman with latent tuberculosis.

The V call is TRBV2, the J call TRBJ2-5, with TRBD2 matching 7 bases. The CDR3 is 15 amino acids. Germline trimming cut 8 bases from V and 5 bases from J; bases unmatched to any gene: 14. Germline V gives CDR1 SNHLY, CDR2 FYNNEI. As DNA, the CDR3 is TGTGCCAGCGGGGTTCGGGCGGGAGTGGGTGAGACCCAGTACTTC. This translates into CASGVRAGVGETQYF. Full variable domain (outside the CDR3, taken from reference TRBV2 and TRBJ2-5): EPEVTQTPSHQVTQMGQEVILRCVPISNHLYFYWYRQILGQKVEFLVSFYNNEISEKSEIFDDQFSVERPDGSNFTLKIRSTKLEDSAMYFCASGVRAGVGETQYFGPGTRLLVL.

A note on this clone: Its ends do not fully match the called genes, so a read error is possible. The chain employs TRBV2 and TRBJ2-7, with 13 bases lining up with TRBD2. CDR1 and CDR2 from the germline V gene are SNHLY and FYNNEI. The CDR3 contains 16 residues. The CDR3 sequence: CASSEDGRLAGGEQYF. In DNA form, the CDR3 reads TGTGCCAGCAGCGAAGACGGGAGACTAGCGGGAGGTGAGCAGTACTTC.

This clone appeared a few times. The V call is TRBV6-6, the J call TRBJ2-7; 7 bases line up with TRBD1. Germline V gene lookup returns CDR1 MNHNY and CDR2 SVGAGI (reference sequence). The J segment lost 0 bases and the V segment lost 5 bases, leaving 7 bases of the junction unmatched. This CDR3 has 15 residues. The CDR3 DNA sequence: TGTGCCAGCAGTGCAGGGACAGTCTCCTCCTACGAGCAGTACTTC. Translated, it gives CASSAGTVSSYEQYF.

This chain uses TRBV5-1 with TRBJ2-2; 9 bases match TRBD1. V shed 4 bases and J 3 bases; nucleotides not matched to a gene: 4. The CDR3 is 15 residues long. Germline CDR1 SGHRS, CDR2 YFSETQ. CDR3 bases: TGCGCCAGCAGCCCAAGGACAGGGGACACCGGGGAGCTGTTTTTT. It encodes CASSPRTGDTGELFF. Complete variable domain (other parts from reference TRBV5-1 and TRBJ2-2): KAGVTQTPRYLIKTRGQQVTLSCSPISGHRSVSWYQQTPGQGLQFLFEYFSETQRNKGNFPGRFSGRQFSNSRSEMNVSTLELGDSALYLCASSPRTGDTGELFFGEGSRLTVL.

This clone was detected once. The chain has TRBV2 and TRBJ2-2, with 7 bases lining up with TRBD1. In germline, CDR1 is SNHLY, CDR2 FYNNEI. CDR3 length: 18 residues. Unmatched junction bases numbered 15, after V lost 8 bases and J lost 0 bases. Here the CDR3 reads CASSSDFPGTANTGELFF. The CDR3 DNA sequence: TGTGCCAGCTCTTCAGACTTTCCCGGGACAGCGAACACCGGGGAGCTGTTTTTT.

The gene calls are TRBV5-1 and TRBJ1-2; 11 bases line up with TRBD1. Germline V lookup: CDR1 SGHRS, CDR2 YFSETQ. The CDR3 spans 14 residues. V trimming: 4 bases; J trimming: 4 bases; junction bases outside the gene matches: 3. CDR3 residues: CASSTGQGAYGYTF. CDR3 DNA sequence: TGCGCCAGCAGCACCGGACAGGGGGCCTATGGCTACACCTTC.

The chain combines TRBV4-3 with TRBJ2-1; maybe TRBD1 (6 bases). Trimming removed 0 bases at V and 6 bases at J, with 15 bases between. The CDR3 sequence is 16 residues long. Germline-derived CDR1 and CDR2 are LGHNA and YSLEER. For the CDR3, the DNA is TGCGCCAGCAGCCAAGATGGGCAGGGGAGTCTCAATGAGCAGTTCTTC. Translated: CASSQDGQGSLNEQFF.

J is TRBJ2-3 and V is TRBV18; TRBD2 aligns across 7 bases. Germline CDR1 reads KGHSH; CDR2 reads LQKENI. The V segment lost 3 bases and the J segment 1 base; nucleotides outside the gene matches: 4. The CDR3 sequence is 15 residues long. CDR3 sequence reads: CASSPGGRRTDTQYF. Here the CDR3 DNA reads TGTGCCAGCTCACCGGGGGGGAGACGCACAGATACGCAGTATTTT.

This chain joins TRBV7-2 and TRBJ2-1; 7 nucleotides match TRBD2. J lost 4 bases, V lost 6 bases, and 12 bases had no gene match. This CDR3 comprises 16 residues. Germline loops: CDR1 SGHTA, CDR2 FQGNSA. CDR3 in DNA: TGTGCCAGCAGAACCGGTGGGGGGGTACGGTACAATGAGCAGTTCTTC. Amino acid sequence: CASRTGGGVRYNEQFF.

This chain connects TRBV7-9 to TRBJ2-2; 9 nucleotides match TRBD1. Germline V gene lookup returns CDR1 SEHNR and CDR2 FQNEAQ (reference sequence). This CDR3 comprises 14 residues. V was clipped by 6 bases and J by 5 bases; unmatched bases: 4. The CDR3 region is CASSRDRETGELFF. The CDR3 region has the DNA TGTGCCAGCAGTCGGGACAGGGAAACCGGGGAGCTGTTTTTT.

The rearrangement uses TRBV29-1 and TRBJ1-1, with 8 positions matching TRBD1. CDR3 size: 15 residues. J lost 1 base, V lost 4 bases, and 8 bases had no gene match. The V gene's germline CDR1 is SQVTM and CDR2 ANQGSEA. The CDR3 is CSVVGQGAGNTEAFF. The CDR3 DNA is TGCAGCGTTGTCGGGCAGGGGGCTGGGAACACTGAAGCTTTCTTT.

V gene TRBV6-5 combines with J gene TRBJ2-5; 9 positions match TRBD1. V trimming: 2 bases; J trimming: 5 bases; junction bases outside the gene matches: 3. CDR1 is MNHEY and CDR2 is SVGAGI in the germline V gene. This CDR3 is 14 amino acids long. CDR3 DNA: TGTGCCAGCAGTTACAACAGGGGGCAGGAGACCCAGTACTTC. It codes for CASSYNRGQETQYF.

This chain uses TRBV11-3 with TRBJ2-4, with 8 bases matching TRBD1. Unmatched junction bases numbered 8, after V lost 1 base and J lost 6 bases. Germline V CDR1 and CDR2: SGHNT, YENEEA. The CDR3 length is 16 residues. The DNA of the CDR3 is TGTGCCAGCAGCTTAGGGTTGGACAGGGTAGCAAACATTCAGTACTTC. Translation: CASSLGLDRVANIQYF.

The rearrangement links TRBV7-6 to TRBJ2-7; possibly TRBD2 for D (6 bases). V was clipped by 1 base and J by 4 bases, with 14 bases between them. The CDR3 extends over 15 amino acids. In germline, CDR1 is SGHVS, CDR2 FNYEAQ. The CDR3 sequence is CASSLEAGREYEQYF. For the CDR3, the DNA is TGTGCCAGCAGCTTAGAAGCGGGCCGGGAATACGAGCAGTACTTC.